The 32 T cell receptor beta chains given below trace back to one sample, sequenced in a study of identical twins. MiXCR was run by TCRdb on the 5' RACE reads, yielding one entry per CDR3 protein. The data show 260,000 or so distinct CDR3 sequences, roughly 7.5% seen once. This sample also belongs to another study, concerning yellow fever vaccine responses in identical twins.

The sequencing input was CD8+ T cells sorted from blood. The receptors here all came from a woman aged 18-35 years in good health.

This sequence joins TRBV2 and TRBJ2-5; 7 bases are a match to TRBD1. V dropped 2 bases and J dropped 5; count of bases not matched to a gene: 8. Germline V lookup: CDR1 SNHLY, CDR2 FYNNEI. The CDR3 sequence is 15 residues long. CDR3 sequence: CASSETDRARETQYF. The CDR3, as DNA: TGTGCCAGCAGTGAAACTGACAGGGCGAGGGAGACCCAGTACTTC.

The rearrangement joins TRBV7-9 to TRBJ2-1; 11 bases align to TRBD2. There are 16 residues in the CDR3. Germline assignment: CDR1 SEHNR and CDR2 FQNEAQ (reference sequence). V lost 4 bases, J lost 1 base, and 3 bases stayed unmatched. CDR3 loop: CASSSTSGSSYNEQFF. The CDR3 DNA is TGTGCCAGCAGCTCCACTAGCGGGAGTTCCTACAATGAGCAGTTCTTC.

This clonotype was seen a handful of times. Here the CDR3 reads CASSLQPGATEAFF. The CDR3 region has the DNA TGTGCCAGCAGTCTTCAGCCCGGGGCCACTGAAGCTTTCTTT. This rearrangement joins TRBV27 to TRBJ1-1; D may be TRBD1 (5 bases). The CDR3 sequence is 14 residues long. Germline CDR1 is MNHEY and CDR2 is SMNVEV (reference sequence). V lost 5 bases and J lost 4, with 14 bases in between.

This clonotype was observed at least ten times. The CDR3 DNA follows: TGTGCCAGCAGTTTCCCTGGGGGGGACTACGAGCAGTACGTC. Translated: CASSFPGGDYEQYV. The genes are TRBV7-8 and TRBJ2-7; TRBD2 aligns across 7 bases. Germline lookup yields CDR1 SGHVS and CDR2 FQNEAQ. This CDR3 contains 14 residues. The trim removed 6 bases at V and 3 bases at J, leaving 8 bases unmatched.

The DNA of the CDR3 is TGCAGTGCTAGAGAGGAGACTAGCAACGAGCAGTACTTC. It yields the protein CSAREETSNEQYF. The chain links TRBV20-1 to TRBJ2-7; 7 bases line up with TRBD2. J gave up 5 bases and V 0 bases, and 4 bases lay outside the gene matches. The CDR3 sequence is 13 residues long. Germline CDR1 DFQATT, CDR2 SNEGSKA (reference sequence).

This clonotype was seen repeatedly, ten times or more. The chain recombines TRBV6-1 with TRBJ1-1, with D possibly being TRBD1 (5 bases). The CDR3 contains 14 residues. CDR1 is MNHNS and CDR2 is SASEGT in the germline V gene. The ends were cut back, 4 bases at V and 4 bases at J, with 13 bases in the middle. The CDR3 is CASSVQGGATEAFF. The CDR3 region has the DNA TGTGCCAGCAGTGTCCAGGGCGGTGCCACTGAAGCTTTCTTT.

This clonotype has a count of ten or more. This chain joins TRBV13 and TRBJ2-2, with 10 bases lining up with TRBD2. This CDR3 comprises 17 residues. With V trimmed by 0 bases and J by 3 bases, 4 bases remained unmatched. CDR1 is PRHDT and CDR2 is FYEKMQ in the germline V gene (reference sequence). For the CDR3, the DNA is TGTGCCAGCAGCTTAGGACTAGCGGGAAGATACACCGGGGAGCTGTTTTTT. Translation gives CASSLGLAGRYTGELFF.

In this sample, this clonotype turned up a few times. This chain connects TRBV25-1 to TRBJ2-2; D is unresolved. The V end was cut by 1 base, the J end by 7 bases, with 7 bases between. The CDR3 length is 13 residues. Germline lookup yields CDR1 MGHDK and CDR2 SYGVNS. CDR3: CASSELLVGELFF. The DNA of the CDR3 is TGTGCCAGCAGTGAATTATTGGTCGGGGAGCTGTTTTTT.

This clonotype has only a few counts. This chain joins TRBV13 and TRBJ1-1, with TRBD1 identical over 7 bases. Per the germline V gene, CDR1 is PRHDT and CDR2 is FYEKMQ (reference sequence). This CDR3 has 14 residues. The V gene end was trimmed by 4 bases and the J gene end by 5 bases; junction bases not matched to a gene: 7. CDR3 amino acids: CASSSTGKGTEAFF. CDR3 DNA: TGTGCCAGCAGCTCGACAGGGAAAGGGACTGAAGCTTTCTTT.

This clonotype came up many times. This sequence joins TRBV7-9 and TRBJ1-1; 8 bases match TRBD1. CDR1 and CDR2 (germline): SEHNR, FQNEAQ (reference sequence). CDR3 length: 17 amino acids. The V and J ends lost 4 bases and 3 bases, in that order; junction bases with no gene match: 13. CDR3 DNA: TGTGCCAGCAGCTCCAAACATGTGGGACAGGATGACACTGAAGCTTTCTTT. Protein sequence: CASSSKHVGQDDTEAFF.

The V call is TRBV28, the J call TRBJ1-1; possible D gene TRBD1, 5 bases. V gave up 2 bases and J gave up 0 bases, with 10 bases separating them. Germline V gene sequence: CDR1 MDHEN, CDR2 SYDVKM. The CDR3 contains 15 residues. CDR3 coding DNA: TGTGCCAGCAGTTTAGGGGGAGAAATGAACACTGAAGCTTTCTTT. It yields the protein CASSLGGEMNTEAFF.

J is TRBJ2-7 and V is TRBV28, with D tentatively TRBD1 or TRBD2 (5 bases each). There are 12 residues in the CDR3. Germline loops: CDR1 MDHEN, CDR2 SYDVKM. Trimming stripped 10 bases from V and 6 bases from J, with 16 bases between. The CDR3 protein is CATWGPRVEQYF. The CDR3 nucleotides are TGTGCCACCTGGGGACCGCGGGTCGAGCAGTACTTC.

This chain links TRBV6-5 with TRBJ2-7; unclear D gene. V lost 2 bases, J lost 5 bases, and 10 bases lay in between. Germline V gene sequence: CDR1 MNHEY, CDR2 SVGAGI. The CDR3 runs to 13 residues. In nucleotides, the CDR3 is TGTGCCAGCAGTTACAGTCTACCGGACGAGCAGTACTTC. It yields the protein CASSYSLPDEQYF.

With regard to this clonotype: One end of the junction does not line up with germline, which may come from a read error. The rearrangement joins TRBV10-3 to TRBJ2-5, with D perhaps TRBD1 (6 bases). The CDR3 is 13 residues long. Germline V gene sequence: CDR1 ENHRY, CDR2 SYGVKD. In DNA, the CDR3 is TGTGCCATCAATGAGGACAGCCAAGAGACCCAGTACTTC. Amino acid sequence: CAINEDSQETQYF.

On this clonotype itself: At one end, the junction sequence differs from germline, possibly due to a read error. CDR3 DNA sequence: TGTACCAGCAGCTTAGTAGGGAATGAGCAGTTCTTC. This sequence encodes CTSSLVGNEQFF. The chain joins TRBV11-2 to TRBJ2-1; no clear D. The CDR3 totals 12 residues. In germline, CDR1 is SGHAT, CDR2 FQNNGV.

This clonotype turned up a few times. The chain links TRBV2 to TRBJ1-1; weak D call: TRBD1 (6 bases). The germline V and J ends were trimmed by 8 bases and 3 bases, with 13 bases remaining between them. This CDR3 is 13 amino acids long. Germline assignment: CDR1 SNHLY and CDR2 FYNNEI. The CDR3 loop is CASPAGVDTEAFF. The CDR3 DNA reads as TGTGCCAGCCCCGCAGGGGTCGACACTGAAGCTTTCTTT.

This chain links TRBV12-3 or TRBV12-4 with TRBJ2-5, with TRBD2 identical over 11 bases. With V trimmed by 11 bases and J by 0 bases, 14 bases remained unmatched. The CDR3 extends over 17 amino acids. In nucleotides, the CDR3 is TGTGCCTTCAGCCCGCTAGCGGGGGGCCCGTACCAAGAGACCCAGTACTTC. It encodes CAFSPLAGGPYQETQYF.

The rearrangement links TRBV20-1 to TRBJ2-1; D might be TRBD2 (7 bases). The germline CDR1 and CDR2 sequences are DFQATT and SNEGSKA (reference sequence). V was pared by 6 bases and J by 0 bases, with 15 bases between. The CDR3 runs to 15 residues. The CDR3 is CSATFRGASYNEQFF. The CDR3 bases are TGCAGTGCCACCTTCCGGGGGGCCTCCTACAATGAGCAGTTCTTC.

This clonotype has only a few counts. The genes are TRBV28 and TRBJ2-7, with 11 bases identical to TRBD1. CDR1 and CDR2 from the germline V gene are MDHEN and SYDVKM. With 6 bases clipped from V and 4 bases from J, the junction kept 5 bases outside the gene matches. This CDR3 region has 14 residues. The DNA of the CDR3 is TGTGCCAGCAGCCGGACAGGGGGCTATTACGAGCAGTACTTC. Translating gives CASSRTGGYYEQYF.

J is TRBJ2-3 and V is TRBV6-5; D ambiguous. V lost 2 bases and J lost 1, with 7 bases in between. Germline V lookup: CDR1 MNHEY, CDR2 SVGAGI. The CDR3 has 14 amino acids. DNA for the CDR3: TGTGCCAGCAGTTACGGCAGCCGCACAGATACGCAGTATTTT. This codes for CASSYGSRTDTQYF.

CDR3 in DNA: TGTGCCAGCAGCTCCCATAAGGAACGGGATGAGCAGTTCTTC. Amino acids: CASSSHKERDEQFF. This chain connects TRBV11-2 to TRBJ2-1; D call uncertain. V lost 4 bases and J 8 bases, leaving 15 bases between the germline ends. Germline V gene lookup returns CDR1 SGHAT and CDR2 FQNNGV. CDR3 length equals 14 residues.

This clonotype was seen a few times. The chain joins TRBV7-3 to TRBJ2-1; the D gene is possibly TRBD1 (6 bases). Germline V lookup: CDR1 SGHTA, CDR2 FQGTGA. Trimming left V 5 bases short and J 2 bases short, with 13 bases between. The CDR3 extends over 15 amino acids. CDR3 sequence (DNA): TGTGCCAGCAGCCTCCACAGGGTACCCTACAATGAGCAGTTCTTC. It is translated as CASSLHRVPYNEQFF.

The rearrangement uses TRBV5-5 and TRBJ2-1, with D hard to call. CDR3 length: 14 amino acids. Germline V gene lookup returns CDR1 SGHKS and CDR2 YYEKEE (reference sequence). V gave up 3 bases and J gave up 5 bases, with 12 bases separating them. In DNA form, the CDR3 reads TGTGCCAGCAGCTGGAGTCGAAAAGACAATGAGCAGTTCTTC. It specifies CASSWSRKDNEQFF.

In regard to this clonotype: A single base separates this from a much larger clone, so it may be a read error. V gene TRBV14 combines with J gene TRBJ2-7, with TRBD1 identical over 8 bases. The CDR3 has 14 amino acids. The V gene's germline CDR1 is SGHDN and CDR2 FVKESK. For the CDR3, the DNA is TGTGCCAGCATCCAATGGGACAGGTCCTACGAGCAGTACTTC. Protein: CASIQWDRSYEQYF.

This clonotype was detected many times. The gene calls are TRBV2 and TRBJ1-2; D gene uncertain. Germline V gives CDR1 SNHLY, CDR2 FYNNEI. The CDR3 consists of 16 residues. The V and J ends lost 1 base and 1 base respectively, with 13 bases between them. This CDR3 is CASSEDPTEYNYGYTF. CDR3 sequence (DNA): TGTGCCAGCAGTGAAGACCCCACAGAATATAACTATGGCTACACCTTC. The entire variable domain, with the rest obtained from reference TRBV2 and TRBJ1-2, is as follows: EPEVTQTPSHQVTQMGQEVILRCVPISNHLYFYWYRQILGQKVEFLVSFYNNEISEKSEIFDDQFSVERPDGSNFTLKIRSTKLEDSAMYFCASSEDPTEYNYGYTFGSGTRLTVV.

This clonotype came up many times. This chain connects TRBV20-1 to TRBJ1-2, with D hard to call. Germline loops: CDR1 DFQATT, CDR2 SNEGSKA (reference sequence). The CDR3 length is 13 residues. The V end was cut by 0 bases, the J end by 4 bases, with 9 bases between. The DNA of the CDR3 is TGCAGTGCTAGAGACACGGGCCCCTATGGCTACACCTTC. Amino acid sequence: CSARDTGPYGYTF.

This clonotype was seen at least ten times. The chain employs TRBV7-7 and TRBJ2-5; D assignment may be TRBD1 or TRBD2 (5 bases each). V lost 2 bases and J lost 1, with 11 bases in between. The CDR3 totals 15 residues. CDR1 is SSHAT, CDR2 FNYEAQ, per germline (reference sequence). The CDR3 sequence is CASSLSWDVQETQYF. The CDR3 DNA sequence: TGTGCCAGCAGCTTATCGTGGGACGTCCAAGAGACCCAGTACTTC. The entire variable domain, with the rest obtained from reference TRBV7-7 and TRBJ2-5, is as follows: GAGVSQSPRYKVTKRGQDVTLRCDPISSHATLYWYQQALGQGPEFLTYFNYEAQPDKSGLPSDRFSAERPEGSISTLTIQRTEQRDSAMYRCASSLSWDVQETQYFGPGTRLLVL.

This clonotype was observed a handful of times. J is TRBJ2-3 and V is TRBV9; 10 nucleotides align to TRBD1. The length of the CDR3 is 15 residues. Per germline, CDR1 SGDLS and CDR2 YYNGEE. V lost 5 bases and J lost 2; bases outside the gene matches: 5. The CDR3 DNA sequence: TGTGCCAGCAGGGGACAGGGGTATACCACAGATACGCAGTATTTT. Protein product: CASRGQGYTTDTQYF. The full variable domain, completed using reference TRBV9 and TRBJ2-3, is DSGVTQTPKHLITATGQRVTLRCSPRSGDLSVYWYQQSLDQGLQFLIQYYNGEERAKGNILERFSAQQFPDLHSELNLSSLELGDSALYFCASRGQGYTTDTQYFGPGTRLTVL.

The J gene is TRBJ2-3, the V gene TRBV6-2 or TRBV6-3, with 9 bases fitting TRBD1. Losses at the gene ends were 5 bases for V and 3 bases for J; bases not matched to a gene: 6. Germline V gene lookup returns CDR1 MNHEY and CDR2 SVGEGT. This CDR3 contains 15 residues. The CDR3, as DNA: TGTGCCAGCAGTCACGGGACAGGGTTTACAGATACGCAGTATTTT. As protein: CASSHGTGFTDTQYF.

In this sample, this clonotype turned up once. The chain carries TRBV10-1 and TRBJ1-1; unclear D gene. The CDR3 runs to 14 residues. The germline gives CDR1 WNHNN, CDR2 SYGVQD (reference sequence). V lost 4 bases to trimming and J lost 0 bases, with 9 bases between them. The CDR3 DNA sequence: TGCGCCAGCAGTGTACGGATCATGAACACTGAAGCTTTCTTT. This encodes CASSVRIMNTEAFF.

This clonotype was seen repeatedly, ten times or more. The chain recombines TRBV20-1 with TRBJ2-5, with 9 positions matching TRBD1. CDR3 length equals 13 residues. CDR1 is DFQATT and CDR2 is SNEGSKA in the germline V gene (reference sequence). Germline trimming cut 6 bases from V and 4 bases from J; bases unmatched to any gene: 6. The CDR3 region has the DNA TGCAGTGCCCAGACAGGGGGAGGAGAGACCCAGTACTTC. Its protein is CSAQTGGGETQYF.

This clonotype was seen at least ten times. The CDR3 is CASSLRDRGGNTIYF. In DNA form, the CDR3 reads TGTGCCAGCAGCTTACGGGACAGGGGTGGAAACACCATATATTTT. The chain recombines TRBV11-2 with TRBJ1-3, with TRBD1 identical over 10 bases. The CDR3 runs to 15 residues. The V segment lost 2 bases and the J segment 3 bases; nucleotides outside the gene matches: 1. From germline, CDR1 is SGHAT and CDR2 FQNNGV.